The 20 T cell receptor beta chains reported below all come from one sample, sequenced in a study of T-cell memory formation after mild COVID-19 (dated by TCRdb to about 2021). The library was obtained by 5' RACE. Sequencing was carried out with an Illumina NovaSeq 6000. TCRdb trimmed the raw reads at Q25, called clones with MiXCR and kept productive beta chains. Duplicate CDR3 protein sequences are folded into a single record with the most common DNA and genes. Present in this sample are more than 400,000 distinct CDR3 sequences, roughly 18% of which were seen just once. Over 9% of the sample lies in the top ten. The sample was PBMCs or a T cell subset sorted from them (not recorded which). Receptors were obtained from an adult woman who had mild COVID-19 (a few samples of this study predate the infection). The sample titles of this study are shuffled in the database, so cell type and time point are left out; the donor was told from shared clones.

The CDR3 reads CASSRTGDAYNEQFF. The CDR3 DNA reads as TGTGCCAGCAGTCGTACAGGGGACGCCTACAATGAGCAGTTCTTC. The genes are TRBV6-6 and TRBJ2-1; 7 positions agree with TRBD1. The CDR3 has 15 amino acids. The trim removed 5 bases at V and 2 bases at J, leaving 6 bases unmatched. CDR1 and CDR2 (germline): MNHNY, SVGAGI (reference sequence).

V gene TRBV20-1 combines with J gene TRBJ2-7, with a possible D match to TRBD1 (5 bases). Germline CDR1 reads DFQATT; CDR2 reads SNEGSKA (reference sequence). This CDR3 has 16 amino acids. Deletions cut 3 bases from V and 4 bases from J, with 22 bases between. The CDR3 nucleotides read TGCAGTGCTAGTCCCGCCCGAAACAGGCTCGATTACGAGCAGTACTTC. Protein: CSASPARNRLDYEQYF.

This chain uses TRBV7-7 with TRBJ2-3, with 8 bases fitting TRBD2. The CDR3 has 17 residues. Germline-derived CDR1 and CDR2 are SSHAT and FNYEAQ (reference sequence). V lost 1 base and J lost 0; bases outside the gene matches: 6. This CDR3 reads CASSLEAAGASTDTQYF. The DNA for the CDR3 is TGTGCCAGCAGCTTAGAGGCAGCGGGGGCTAGCACAGATACGCAGTATTTT.

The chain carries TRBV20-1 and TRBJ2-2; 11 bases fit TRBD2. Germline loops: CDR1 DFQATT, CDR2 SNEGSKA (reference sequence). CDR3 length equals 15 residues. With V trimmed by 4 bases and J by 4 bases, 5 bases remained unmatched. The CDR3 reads CSAKTSGVPTGELFF. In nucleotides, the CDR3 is TGCAGTGCTAAGACTAGCGGGGTTCCCACCGGGGAGCTGTTTTTT.

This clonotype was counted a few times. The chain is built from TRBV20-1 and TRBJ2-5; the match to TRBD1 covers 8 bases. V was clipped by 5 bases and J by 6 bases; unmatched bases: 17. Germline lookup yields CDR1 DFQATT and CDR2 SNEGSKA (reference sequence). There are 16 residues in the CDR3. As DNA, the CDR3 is TGCAGTGCTCCGGACAGGGCTATACCGACCAGTCAGACCCAGTACTTC. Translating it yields CSAPDRAIPTSQTQYF.

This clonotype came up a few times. Written as DNA, the CDR3 is TGTGCCAGCAGTTACTCGACTGGACAGGGTACTCAGCCCCAGCATTTT. Amino acids: CASSYSTGQGTQPQHF. This chain links TRBV6-6 with TRBJ1-5; TRBD1 aligns across 8 bases. Germline loops: CDR1 MNHNY, CDR2 SVGAGI (reference sequence). V lost 0 bases and J lost 6; bases outside the gene matches: 7. The CDR3 length is 16 residues.

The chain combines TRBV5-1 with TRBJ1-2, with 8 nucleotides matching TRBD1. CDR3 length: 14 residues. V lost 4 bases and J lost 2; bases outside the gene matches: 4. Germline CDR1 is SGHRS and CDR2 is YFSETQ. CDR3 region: CASSVRDRNYGYTF. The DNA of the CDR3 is TGCGCCAGCAGCGTCCGGGACAGGAACTATGGCTACACCTTC.

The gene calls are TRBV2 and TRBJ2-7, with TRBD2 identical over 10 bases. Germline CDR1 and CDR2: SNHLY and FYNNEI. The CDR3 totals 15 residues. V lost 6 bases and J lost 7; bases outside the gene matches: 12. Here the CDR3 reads CASSSSSGRLGEQYF. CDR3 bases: TGTGCCAGCAGCTCCTCTAGCGGGAGACTCGGGGAGCAGTACTTC. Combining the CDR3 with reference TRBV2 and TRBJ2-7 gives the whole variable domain EPEVTQTPSHQVTQMGQEVILRCVPISNHLYFYWYRQILGQKVEFLVSFYNNEISEKSEIFDDQFSVERPDGSNFTLKIRSTKLEDSAMYFCASSSSSGRLGEQYFGPGTRLTVT.

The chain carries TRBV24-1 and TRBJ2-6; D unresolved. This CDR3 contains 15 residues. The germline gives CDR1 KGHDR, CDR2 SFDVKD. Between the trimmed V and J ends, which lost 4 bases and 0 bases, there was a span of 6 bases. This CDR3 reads CATSEQSSGANVLTF. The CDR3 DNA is TGTGCCACCAGTGAGCAGAGCTCTGGGGCCAACGTCCTGACTTTC.

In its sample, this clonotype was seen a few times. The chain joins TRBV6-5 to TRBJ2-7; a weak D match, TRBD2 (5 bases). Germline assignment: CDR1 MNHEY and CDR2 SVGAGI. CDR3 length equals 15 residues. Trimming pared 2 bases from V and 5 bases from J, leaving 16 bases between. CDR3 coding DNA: TGTGCCAGCAGTTACGAAGGAGGCCCCTCAGACGAGCAGTACTTC. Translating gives CASSYEGGPSDEQYF.

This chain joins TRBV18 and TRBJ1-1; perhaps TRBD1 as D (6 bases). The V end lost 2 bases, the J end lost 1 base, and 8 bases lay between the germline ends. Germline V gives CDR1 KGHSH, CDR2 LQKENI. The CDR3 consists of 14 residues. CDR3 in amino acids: CASSPTGSNTEAFF. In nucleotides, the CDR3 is TGTGCCAGCTCACCAACAGGGTCGAACACTGAAGCTTTCTTT. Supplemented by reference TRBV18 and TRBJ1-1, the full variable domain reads NAGVMQNPRHLVRRRGQEARLRCSPMKGHSHVYWYRQLPEEGLKFMVYLQKENIIDESGMPKERFSAEFPKEGPSILRIQQVVRGDSAAYFCASSPTGSNTEAFFGQGTRLTVV.

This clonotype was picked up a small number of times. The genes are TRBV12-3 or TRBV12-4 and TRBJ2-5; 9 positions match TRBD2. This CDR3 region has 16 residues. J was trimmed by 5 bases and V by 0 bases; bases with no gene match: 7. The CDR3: CASSLASGGMGETQYF. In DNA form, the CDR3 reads TGTGCCAGCAGTTTAGCTAGCGGGGGAATGGGTGAGACCCAGTACTTC.

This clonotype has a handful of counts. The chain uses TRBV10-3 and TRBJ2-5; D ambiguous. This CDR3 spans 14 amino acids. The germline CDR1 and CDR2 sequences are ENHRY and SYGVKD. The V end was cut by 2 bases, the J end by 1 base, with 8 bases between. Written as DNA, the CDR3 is TGTGCCATCAGTGAGGGGCAGCTCCAAGAGACCCAGTACTTC. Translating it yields CAISEGQLQETQYF.

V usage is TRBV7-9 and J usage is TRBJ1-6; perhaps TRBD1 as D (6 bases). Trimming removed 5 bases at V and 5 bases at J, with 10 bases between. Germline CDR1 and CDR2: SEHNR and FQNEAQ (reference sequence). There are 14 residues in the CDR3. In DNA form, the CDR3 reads TGTGCCAGCAGCCCGGACAGAAATAATTCACCCCTCCACTTT. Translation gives CASSPDRNNSPLHF.

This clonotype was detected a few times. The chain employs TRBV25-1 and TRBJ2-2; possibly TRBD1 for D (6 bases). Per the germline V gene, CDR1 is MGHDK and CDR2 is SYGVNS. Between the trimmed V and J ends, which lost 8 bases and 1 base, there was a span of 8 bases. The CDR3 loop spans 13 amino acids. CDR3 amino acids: CASRGQNTGELFF. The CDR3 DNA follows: TGTGCCAGCCGGGGACAGAACACCGGGGAGCTGTTTTTT.

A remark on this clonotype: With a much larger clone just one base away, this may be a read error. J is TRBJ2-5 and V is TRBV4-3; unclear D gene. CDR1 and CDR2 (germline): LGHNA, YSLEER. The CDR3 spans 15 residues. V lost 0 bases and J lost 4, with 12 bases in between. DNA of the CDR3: TGCGCCAGCAGCCAAGATCAGAGGTGTGCAGAGACCCAGTACTTC. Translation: CASSQDQRCAETQYF.

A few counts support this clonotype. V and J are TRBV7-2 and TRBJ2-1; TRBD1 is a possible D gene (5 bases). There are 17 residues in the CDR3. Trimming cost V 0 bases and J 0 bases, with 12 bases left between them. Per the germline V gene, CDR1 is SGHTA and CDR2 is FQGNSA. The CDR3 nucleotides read TGTGCCAGCAGCTTAGCAGGGGCCATTAGCTCCTACAATGAGCAGTTCTTC. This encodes CASSLAGAISSYNEQFF.

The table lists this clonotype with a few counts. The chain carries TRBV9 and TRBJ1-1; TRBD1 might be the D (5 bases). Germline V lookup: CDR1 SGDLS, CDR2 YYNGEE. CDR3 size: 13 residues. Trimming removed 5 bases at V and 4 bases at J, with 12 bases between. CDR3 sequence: CASREGESTEAFF. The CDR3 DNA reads TGTGCCAGCAGGGAAGGGGAGAGCACTGAAGCTTTCTTT.

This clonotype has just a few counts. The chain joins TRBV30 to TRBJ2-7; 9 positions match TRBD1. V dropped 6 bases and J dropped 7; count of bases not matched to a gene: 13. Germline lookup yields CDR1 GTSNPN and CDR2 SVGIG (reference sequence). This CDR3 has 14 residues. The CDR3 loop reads CACIGGQGLQEQYF. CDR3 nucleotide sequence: TGTGCCTGTATCGGTGGACAGGGGCTACAAGAGCAGTACTTC.

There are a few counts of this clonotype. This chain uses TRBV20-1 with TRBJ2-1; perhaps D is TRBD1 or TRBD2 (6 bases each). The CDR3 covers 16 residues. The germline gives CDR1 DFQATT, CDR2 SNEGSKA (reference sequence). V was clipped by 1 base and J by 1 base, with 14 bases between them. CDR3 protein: CSARVGGGTSYNEQFF. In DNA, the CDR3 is TGCAGTGCTAGAGTGGGGGGCGGGACGTCCTACAATGAGCAGTTCTTC.